One T cell receptor (beta chain) is described in this entry. The target antigen is unknown. The data were obtained in a study of T cells after yellow fever vaccination. Study background: Preparation of the low-cell-number fractions used SMART-Seq v4 Ultra Low Input.

Study-wide points: Most clones from primary vaccination were detected again post-booster (about 95% CD4, 88% CD8). Abundant bulk-population clonotypes could contaminate the FACS-sorted repertoires.

V lost 3 bases to trimming and J lost 1 base, with 16 bases between them. The germline V gene encodes CDR1 SGDLS and CDR2 YYNGEE. The CDR3 has 17 residues. In making TCR cDNA, 5'RACE template switching added a universal primer site and UMIs to it. TCRdb ran MiXCR on the 5' RACE reads and lists one entry per CDR3 protein. The top ten hold around a third of the sample, which has 60,000 to 85,000 distinct CDR3 sequences, approximately 7% seen once. The TCR originated in a man between 18 and 29 years old who received the YFV17D yellow fever vaccine. V gene TRBV9 combines with J gene TRBJ2-2; tentative D call: TRBD1 (6 bases). Here the sequenced sample was CD8+ T cells sorted from PBMCs, taken about 5 days after the first yellow fever vaccination. CDR3 residues: CASSDIIGTRNTGELFF. CDR3 nucleotides: TGTGCCAGCAGCGACATCATTGGGACACGGAACACCGGGGAGCTGTTTTTT.